Listed below are T cell receptor beta chains from one sample, sequenced in a study of regulatory T cells in long-lasting Graves disease. TCRdb reprocessed the multiplex PCR reads via MiXCR and lists one record per CDR3 protein. The top ten clones hold 10% to 15% of a sample with some 240,000 distinct CDR3 sequences, approximately 18% of them seen once. This same sample was also part of a study on T cells in Graves' hyperthyroidism and ophthalmopathy.

The sample here was peripheral blood mononuclear cells (PBMCs), taken at new diagnosis, from a patient treated with antithyroid drugs. The receptors stem from a woman aged 30 to 39 with Graves disease. Both conserved end residues are part of each CDR3. A D gene is named only where the DNA matches it firmly. For some rows the clone size is stated as once, few or many, or as a class when expanded; others skip it.

>TRBJ2-1|NA|TRBV12-3/TRBV12-4|many
TGTGCCAGCAGTTTAATAGGCGGGCTCCTTAACAATGAGCAGTTCTTC
CASSLIGGLLNNEQFF
>TRBJ2-7|TRBD1|TRBV6-1|many
TGTGCCAGCCGACCCGAAGGACAGGGAAGAGAGCAGTACTTC
CASRPEGQGREQYF
>TRBJ2-5|NA|TRBV6-2/TRBV6-3|few
TGTGCCAGCAGTTACTCCGCAGCCTCCGAGGCCCAGTACTTC
CASSYSAASEAQYF
>TRBJ1-1|NA|TRBV28|many
TGTGCCAGCAGTTTGGGTTCGGAAGGGGTTCGGACTGAAGCTTTCTTT
CASSLGSEGVRTEAFF
>TRBJ1-3|NA|TRBV28|many
TGTGCCAGCAGTGTACCGGGACTTTATTCCGGAAACACCATATATTTT
CASSVPGLYSGNTIYF
>TRBJ2-5|TRBD1|TRBV6-1|many
TGTGCCAGCAGTACCCTTACAGGGGGAGAAGAGACCCAGTACTTC
CASSTLTGGEETQYF
>TRBJ2-5|TRBD2|TRBV9|NA
TGTGCCAGCAGCGTCGGGACTAGCGGGGGGGTCCAAGAGACCCAGTACTTC
CASSVGTSGGVQETQYF
>TRBJ1-5|NA|TRBV12-3/TRBV12-4|many
TGTGCCAGCAGTTTTGGGATGAGGGGGAGCAATCAGCCCCAGCATTTT
CASSFGMRGSNQPQHF
>TRBJ2-1|TRBD2|TRBV4-2|NA
TGTGCCAGCAGCCCCATTAGCGGGGGGTGGGACAATGAGCAGTTCTTC
CASSPISGGWDNEQFF
>TRBJ1-5|NA|TRBV6-1|many
TGTGCCAGCAGTGAGCCCTACAGGGCTCAGCCCCAGCATTTT
CASSEPYRAQPQHF
>TRBJ1-5|NA|TRBV6-2/TRBV6-3|many
TGTGCCAGCAGTTACGGCGGTTTTAGCAATCAGCCCCAGCATTTT
CASSYGGFSNQPQHF
>TRBJ1-1|NA|TRBV5-4|NA
TGTGCCAGCAGCTCCAGGGGTATCGCTGAAGCTTTCTTT
CASSSRGIAEAFF
>TRBJ2-7|NA|TRBV7-9|few
TGTGCCAGCAGGAGGGCGGCCTCCTACGAGCAGTACTTC
CASRRAASYEQYF
>TRBJ1-6|NA|TRBV20-1|few
TGCAGTGCTAGGGACGGGTTGAGCTCCTATAATTCACCCCTCCACTTT
CSARDGLSSYNSPLHF
>TRBJ1-2|TRBD1|TRBV18|many
TGTGCCAGCTCTCCCGGACAGGGCCCTAACTATGGCTACACCTTC
CASSPGQGPNYGYTF
>TRBJ2-7|NA|TRBV7-2|many
TGCGCCAGCAGCTTGTCGGAGGCCTACGAGCAGTACTTC
CASSLSEAYEQYF
>TRBJ2-7|NA|TRBV20-1|many
TGCAGTGCTGAGACAGGGACGCGGGGAACCGGCGAGCAGTACTTC
CSAETGTRGTGEQYF
>TRBJ2-4|NA|TRBV6-1|few
TGTGCCAGCAGTGTCACCCCCGGGACCCCTCAAGGCATTCAGTACTTC
CASSVTPGTPQGIQYF
>TRBJ2-5|NA|TRBV3-1|medium-sized
TGTGCCAGCAGCCGGGCAGCGGTCCCCGAGACCCAGTACTTC
CASSRAAVPETQYF
>TRBJ2-7|TRBD2|TRBV7-8|few
TGTGCCAGCAGCCCCCCCGATAGCGGGTCCTCCTACGAGCAGTACTTC
CASSPPDSGSSYEQYF